This paragraph reports one T cell receptor beta chain. This sample is drawn from a study of control samples from healthy donors and cancer patients. There are 15 residues in the CDR3. V was trimmed by 5 bases and J by 3 bases, leaving 15 bases between them. TCRdb's copy holds only in-frame clones and misses some; the assay was immunoSEQ multiplex PCR. The sample contains 95,000 to 150,000 clones, 70% to 90% of which appear only once. The clonotype comes from a man aged 60 to 69 in good health. The chain carries TRBV5-3 and TRBJ1-3; tentatively, D is TRBD1 (5 bases). TRBV5-3 is an open reading frame whose function is uncertain. The specimen was blood. The CDR3 bases are TGTGCCAGAAGGTCCGGGACTGATGATGGAAACACCATATATTTT. It yields the protein CARRSGTDDGNTIYF.